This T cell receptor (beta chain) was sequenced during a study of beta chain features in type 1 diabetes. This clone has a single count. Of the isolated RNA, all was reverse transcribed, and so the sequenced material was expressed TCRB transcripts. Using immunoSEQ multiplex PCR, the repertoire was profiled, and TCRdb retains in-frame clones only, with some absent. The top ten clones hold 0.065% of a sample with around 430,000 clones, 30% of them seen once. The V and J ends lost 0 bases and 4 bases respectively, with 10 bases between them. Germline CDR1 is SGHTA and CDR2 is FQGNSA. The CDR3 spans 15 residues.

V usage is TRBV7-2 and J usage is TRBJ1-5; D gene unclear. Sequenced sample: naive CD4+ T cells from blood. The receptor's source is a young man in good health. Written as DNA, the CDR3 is TGTGCCAGCAGCTTAGCGGTGAGAGAAAATCAGCCCCAGCATTTT. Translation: CASSLAVRENQPQHF.